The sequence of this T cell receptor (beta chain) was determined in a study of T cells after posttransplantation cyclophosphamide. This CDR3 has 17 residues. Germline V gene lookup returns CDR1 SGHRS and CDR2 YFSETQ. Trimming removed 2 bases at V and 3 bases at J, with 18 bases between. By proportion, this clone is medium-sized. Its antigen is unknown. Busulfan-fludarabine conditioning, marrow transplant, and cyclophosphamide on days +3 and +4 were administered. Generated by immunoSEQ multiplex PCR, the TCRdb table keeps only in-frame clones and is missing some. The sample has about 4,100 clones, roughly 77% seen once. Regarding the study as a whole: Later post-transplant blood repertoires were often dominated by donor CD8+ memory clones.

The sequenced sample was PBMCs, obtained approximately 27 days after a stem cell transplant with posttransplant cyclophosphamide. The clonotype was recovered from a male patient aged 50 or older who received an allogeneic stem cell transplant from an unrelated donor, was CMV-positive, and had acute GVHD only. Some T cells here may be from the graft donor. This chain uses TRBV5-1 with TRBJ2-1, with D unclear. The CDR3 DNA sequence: TGCGCCAGCAGCTTACCCGGGTCCTACCTCGGCTACAATGAGCAGTTCTTC. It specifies CASSLPGSYLGYNEQFF. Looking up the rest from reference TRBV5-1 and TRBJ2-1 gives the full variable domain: KAGVTQTPRYLIKTRGQQVTLSCSPISGHRSVSWYQQTPGQGLQFLFEYFSETQRNKGNFPGRFSGRQFSNSRSEMNVSTLELGDSALYLCASSLPGSYLGYNEQFFGPGTRLTVL.